Below, one T cell receptor (beta chain) is given with its context. V shed 7 bases, J shed 3 bases, and the junction held 15 bases outside the gene matches. The CDR3 covers 16 residues. Germline V gene sequence: CDR1 SGHRS, CDR2 YFSETQ. The record originates from a study of cytomegalovirus exposure and HLA in healthy donors. PCR amplification relied on 60 Vbeta primers (plus 13 Jbeta primers). The protocol was immunoSEQ multiplex PCR, while the TCRdb copy is restricted to in-frame clones and leaves out a portion. Among fewer than 150,000 clones, about 72% were seen once, and the ten largest hold roughly 4.5%.

The rearrangement uses TRBV5-1 and TRBJ2-5; 7 bases align to TRBD1. This sequence originates from a man between 50 and 59 years old in good health and CMV-seropositive. Material: PBMCs. This chain's CDR3 is CASGSGAGTVKETQYF. DNA for the CDR3: TGCGCCAGCGGATCCGGGGCCGGGACAGTGAAAGAGACCCAGTACTTC.